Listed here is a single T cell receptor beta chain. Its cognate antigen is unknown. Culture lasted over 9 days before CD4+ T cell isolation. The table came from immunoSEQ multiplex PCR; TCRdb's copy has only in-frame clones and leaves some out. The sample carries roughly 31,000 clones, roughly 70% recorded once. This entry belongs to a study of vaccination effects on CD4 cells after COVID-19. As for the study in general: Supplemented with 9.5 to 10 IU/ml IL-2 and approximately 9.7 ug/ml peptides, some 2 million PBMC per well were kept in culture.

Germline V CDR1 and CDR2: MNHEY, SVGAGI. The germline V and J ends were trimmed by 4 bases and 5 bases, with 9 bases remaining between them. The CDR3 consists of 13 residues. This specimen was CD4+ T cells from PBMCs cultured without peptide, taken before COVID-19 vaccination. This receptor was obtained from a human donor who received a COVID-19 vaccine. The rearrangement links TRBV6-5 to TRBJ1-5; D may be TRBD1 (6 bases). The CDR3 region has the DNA TGTGCCAGCAGTTCTTCAGGGGATCAGCCCCAGCATTTT. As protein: CASSSSGDQPQHF.